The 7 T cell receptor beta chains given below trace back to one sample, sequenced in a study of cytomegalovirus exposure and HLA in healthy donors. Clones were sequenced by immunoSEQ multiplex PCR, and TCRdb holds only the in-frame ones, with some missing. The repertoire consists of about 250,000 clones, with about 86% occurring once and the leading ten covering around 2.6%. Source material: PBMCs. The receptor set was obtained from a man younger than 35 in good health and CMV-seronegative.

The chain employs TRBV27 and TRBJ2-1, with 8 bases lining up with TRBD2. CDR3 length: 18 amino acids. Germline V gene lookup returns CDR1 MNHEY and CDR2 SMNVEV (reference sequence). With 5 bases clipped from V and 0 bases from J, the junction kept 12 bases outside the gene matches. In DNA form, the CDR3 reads TGTGCCAGCAGTGAACCCGGCGGGGGGCCCTTCTCCTACAATGAGCAGTTCTTC. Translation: CASSEPGGGPFSYNEQFF.

The CDR3 loop is CASSRTTGVGETQYF. The CDR3 DNA reads as TGTGCCAGCAGCCGAACTACAGGGGTGGGCGAGACCCAGTACTTC. V and J are TRBV4-2 and TRBJ2-5; 7 nucleotides agree with TRBD1. J gave up 5 bases and V 4 bases, and 10 bases lay outside the gene matches. Germline lookup yields CDR1 LGHNA and CDR2 YNFKEQ. The CDR3 spans 15 residues.

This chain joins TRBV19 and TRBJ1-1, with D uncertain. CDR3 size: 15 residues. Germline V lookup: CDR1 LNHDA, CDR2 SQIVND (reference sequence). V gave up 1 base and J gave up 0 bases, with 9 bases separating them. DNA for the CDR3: TGTGCCAGTAGTATAGTTGGCCAGTTGAACACTGAAGCTTTCTTT. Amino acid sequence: CASSIVGQLNTEAFF.

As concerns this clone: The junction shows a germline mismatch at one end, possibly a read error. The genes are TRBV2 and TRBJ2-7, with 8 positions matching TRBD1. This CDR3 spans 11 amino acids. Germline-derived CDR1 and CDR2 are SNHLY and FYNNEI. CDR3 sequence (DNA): TGTGCCAGCAGTGAATGGACAGGGCAGCACTTC. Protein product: CASSEWTGQHF.

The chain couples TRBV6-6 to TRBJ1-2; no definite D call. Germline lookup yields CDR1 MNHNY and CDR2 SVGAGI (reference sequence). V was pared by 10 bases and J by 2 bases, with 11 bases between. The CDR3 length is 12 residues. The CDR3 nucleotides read TGTGCCATCGGAGGCCCCAACTATGGCTACACCTTC. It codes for CAIGGPNYGYTF.

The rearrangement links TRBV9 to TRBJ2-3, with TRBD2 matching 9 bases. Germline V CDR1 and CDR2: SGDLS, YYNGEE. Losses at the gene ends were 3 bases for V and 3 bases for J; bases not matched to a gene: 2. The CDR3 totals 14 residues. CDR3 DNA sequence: TGTGCCAGCAGCGCGGGACTAGCAACAGATACGCAGTATTTT. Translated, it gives CASSAGLATDTQYF.

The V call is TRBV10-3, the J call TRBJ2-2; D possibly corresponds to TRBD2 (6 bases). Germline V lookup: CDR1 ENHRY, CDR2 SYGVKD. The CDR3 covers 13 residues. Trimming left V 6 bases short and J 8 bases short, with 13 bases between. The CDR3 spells CAIRRDFRGELFF. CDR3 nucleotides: TGTGCCATCAGACGGGACTTTCGTGGGGAGCTGTTTTTT.